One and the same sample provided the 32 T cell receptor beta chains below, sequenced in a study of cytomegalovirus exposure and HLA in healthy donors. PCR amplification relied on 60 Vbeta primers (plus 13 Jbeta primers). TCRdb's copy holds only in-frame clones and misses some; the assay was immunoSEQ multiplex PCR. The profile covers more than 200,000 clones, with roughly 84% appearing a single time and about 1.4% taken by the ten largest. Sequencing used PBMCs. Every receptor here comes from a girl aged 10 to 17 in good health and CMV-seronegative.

The CDR3 spells CASSFGGAKDTQYF. The CDR3 region has the DNA TGTGCCAGCAGTTTCGGGGGGGCCAAAGATACGCAGTATTTT. The chain uses TRBV27 and TRBJ2-3, with 8 bases identical to TRBD2. The length of the CDR3 is 14 residues. The germline V gene encodes CDR1 MNHEY and CDR2 SMNVEV (reference sequence). V trimming: 3 bases; J trimming: 5 bases; junction bases outside the gene matches: 4.

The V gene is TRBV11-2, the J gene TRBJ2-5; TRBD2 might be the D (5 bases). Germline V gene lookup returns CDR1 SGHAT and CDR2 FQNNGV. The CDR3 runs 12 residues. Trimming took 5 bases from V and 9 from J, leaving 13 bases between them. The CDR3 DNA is TGTGCCAGCAGCCTTTCTGTCGGGGCCCAGTACTTC. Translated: CASSLSVGAQYF.

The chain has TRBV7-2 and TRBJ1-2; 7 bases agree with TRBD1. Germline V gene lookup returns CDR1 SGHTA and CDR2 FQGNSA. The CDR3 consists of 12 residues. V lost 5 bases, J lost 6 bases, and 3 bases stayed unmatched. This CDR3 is CASSQTGNGYTF. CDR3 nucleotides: TGTGCCAGCAGCCAGACAGGGAATGGCTACACCTTC. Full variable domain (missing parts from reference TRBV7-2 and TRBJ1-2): GAGVSQSPSNKVTEKGKDVELRCDPISGHTALYWYRQSLGQGLEFLIYFQGNSAPDKSGLPSDRFSAERTGGSVSTLTIQRTQQEDSAVYLCASSQTGNGYTFGSGTRLTVV.

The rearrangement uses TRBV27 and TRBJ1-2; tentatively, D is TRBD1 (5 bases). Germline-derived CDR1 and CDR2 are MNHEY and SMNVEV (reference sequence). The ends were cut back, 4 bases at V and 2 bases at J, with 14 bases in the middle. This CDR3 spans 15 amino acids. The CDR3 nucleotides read TGTGCCAGCAGTTCCCCAGGGAATTTGAACTATGGCTACACCTTC. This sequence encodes CASSSPGNLNYGYTF.

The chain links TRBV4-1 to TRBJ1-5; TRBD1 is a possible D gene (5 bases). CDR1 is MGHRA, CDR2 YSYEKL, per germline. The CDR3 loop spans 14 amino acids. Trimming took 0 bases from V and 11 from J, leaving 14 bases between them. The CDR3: CASSQEEGFKAQHF. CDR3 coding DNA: TGCGCCAGCAGCCAAGAGGAGGGGTTTAAGGCCCAGCATTTT.

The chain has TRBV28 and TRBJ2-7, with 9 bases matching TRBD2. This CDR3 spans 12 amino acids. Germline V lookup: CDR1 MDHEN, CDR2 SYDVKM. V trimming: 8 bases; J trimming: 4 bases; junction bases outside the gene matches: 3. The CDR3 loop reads CASGSGRYEQYF. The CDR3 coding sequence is TGTGCCAGCGGAAGCGGGAGGTACGAGCAGTACTTC.

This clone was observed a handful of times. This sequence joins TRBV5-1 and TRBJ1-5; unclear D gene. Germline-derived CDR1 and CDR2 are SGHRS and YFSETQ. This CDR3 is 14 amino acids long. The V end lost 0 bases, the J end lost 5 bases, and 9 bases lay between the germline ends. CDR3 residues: CASSLEGRDQPQHF. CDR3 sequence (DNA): TGCGCCAGCAGCTTGGAAGGGAGAGATCAGCCCCAGCATTTT.

The CDR3 region has the DNA TGTGCCAGCAGCTTATCAAGGGAGCTTGCAGACGAGCAGTACTTC. Translating gives CASSLSRELADEQYF. The V call is TRBV7-2, the J call TRBJ2-7; the D gene is possibly TRBD2 (5 bases). CDR3 length: 15 residues. The germline V and J ends were trimmed by 2 bases and 5 bases, with 16 bases remaining between them. Germline CDR1 SGHTA, CDR2 FQGNSA.

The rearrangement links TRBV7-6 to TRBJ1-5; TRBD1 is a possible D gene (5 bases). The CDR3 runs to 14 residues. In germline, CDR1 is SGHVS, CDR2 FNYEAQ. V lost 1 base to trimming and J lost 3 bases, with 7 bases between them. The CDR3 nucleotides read TGTGCCAGCAGCTTAGGACAGCCCAATCAGCCCCAGCATTTT. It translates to CASSLGQPNQPQHF.

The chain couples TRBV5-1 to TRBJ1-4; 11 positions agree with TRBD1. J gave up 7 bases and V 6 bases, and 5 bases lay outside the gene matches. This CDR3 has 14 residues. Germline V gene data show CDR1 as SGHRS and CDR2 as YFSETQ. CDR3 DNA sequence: TGCGCCAGCACGGACAGGGGGCACGGTGAAAAACTGTTTTTT. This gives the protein CASTDRGHGEKLFF.

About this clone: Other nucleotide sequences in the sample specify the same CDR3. The chain's CDR3 is CASSGDRGNTIYF. In DNA form, the CDR3 reads TGTGCCAGCAGCGGAGACAGAGGAAACACCATATATTTT. The rearrangement links TRBV6-5 to TRBJ1-3; weak D call: TRBD1 (5 bases). V gave up 6 bases and J gave up 4 bases, with 10 bases separating them. This CDR3 contains 13 residues. Germline assignment: CDR1 MNHEY and CDR2 SVGAGI.

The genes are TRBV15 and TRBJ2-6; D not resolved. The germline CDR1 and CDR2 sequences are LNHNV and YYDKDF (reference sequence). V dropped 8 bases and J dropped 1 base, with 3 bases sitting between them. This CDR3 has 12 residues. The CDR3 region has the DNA TGTGCCACCCAGTCTGGGGCCAACGTCCTGACTTTC. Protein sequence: CATQSGANVLTF. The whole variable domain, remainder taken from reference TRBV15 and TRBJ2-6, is DAMVIQNPRYQVTQFGKPVTLSCSQTLNHNVMYWYQQKSSQAPKLLFHYYDKDFNNEADTPDNFQSRRPNTSFCFLDIRSPGLGDTAMYLCATQSGANVLTFGAGSRLTVL.

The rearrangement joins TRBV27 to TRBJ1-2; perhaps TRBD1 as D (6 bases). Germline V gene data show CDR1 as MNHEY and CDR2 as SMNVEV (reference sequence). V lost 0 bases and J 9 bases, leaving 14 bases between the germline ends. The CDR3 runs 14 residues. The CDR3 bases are TGTGCCAGCAGTTTATCCCGTACAGGGCCCCGCTACACCTTC. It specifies CASSLSRTGPRYTF.

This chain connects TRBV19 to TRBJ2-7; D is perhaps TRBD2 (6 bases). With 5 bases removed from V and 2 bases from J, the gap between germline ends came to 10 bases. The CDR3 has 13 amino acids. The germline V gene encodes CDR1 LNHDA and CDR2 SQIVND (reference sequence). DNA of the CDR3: TGTGCCAGTAGTCCCGGACTAACCTACGAGCAGTACTTC. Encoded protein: CASSPGLTYEQYF.

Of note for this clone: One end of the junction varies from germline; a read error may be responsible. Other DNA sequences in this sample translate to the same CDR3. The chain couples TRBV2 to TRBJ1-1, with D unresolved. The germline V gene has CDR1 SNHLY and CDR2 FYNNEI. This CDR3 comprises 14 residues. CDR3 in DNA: TGTGCCAGCAGGAAGTGGGGAGGGAACACTGAAGCTTTTTTT. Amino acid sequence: CASRKWGGNTEAFF. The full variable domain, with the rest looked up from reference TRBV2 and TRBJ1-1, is EPEVTQTPSHQVTQMGQEVILRCVPISNHLYFYWYRQILGQKVEFLVSFYNNEISEKSEIFDDQFSVERPDGSNFTLKIRSTKLEDSAMYFCASRKWGGNTEAFFGQGTRLTVV.

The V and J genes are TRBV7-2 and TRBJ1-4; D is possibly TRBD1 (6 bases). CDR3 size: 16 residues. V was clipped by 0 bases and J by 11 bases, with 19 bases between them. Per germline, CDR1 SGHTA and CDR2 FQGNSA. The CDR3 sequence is CASSLARETGGFKLFF. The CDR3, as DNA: TGTGCCAGCAGCTTAGCGCGAGAGACAGGCGGTTTCAAACTGTTTTTT.

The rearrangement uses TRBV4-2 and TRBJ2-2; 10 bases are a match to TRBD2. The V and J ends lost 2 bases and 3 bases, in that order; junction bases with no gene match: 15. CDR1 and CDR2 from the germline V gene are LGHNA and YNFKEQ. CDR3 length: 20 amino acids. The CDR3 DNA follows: TGTGCCAGCAGCCAACACCCCTCGGGGAGGAGCGGGGGGGACACCGGGGAGCTGTTTTTT. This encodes CASSQHPSGRSGGDTGELFF.

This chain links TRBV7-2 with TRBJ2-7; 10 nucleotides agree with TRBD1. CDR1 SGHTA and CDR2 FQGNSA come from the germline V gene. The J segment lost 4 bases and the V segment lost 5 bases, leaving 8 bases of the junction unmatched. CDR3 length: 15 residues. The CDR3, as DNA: TGTGCCAGCAGCCTCCGGACAGGGGGAGTTTACGAGCAGTACTTC. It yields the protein CASSLRTGGVYEQYF. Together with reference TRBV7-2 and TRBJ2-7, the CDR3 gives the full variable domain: GAGVSQSPSNKVTEKGKDVELRCDPISGHTALYWYRQSLGQGLEFLIYFQGNSAPDKSGLPSDRFSAERTGGSVSTLTIQRTQQEDSAVYLCASSLRTGGVYEQYFGPGTRLTVT.

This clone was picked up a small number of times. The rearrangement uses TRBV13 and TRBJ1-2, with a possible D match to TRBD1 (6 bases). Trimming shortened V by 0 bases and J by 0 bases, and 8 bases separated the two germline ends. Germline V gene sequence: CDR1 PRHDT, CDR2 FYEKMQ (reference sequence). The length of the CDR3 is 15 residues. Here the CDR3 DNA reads TGTGCCAGCAGCTTAGGGGGGACACCTAACTATGGCTACACCTTC. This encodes CASSLGGTPNYGYTF. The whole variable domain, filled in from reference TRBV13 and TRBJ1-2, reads AAGVIQSPRHLIKEKRETATLKCYPIPRHDTVYWYQQGPGQDPQFLISFYEKMQSDKGSIPDRFSAQQFSDYHSELNMSSLELGDSALYFCASSLGGTPNYGYTFGSGTRLTVV.

CDR3 in DNA: TGTGCCAGCCAAAACCCGGACAGAGACACTGAAGCTTTCTTT. Its translation: CASQNPDRDTEAFF. V usage is TRBV28 and J usage is TRBJ1-1, with D maybe TRBD1 (6 bases). Trimming removed 8 bases at V and 3 bases at J, with 16 bases between. The CDR3 has 14 residues. Germline V gene lookup returns CDR1 MDHEN and CDR2 SYDVKM.

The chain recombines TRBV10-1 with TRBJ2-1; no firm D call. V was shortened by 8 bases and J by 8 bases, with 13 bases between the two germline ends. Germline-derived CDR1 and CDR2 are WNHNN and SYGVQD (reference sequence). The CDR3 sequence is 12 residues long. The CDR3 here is CASSNRVDEQFF. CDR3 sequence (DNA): TGCGCCAGCTCGAACCGGGTGGATGAGCAGTTCTTC.

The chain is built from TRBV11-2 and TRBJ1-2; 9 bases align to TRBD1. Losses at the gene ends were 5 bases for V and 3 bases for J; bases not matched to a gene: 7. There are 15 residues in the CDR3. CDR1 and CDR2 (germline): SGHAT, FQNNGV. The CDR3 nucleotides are TGTGCCAGCAGCGGGAGGGGACAGGGCGACTATGGCTACACCTTC. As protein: CASSGRGQGDYGYTF.

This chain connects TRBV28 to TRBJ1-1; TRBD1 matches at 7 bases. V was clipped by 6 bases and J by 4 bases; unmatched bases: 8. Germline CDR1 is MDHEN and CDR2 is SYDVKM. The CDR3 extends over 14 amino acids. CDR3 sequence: CASSLRQGITEAFF. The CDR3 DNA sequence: TGTGCCAGCAGCCTACGACAGGGAATCACTGAAGCTTTCTTT.

CDR3 residues: CASRRQGGKIYEQYF. The CDR3 DNA is TGTGCCAGCAGGAGACAGGGAGGTAAGATCTACGAGCAGTACTTC. V is TRBV2 and J is TRBJ2-7; TRBD1 is a possible D gene (7 bases). This CDR3 has 15 amino acids. Germline assignment: CDR1 SNHLY and CDR2 FYNNEI. Trimming took 6 bases from V and 3 from J, leaving 18 bases between them. Looking up the rest from reference TRBV2 and TRBJ2-7 gives the full variable domain: EPEVTQTPSHQVTQMGQEVILRCVPISNHLYFYWYRQILGQKVEFLVSFYNNEISEKSEIFDDQFSVERPDGSNFTLKIRSTKLEDSAMYFCASRRQGGKIYEQYFGPGTRLTVT.

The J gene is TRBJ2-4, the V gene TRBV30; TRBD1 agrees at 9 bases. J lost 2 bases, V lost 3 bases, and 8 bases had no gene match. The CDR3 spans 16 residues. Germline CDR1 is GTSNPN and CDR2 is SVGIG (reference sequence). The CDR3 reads CAWSRGTGLPKNIQYF. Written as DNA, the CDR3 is TGTGCCTGGAGCAGAGGGACAGGGTTACCCAAAAACATTCAGTACTTC.

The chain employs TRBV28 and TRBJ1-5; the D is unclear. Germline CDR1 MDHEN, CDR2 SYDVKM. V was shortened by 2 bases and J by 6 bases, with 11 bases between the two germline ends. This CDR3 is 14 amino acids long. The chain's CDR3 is CASSLARVRQPQHF. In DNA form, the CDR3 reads TGTGCCAGCAGTTTAGCCCGGGTTCGTCAGCCCCAGCATTTT.

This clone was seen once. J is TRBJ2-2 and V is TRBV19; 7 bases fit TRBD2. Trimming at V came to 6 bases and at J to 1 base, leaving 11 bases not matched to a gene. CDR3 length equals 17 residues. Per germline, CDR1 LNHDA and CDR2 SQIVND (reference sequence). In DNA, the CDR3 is TGTGCCAGTAGGGCCGGGAGGAGGGCAGAGAACACCGGGGAGCTGTTTTTT. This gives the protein CASRAGRRAENTGELFF.

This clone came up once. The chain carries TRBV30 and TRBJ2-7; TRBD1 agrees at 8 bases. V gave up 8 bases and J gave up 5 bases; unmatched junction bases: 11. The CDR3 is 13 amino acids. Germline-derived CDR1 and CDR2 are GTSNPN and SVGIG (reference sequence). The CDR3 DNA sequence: TGTGCCAGAGGCAGGACAGGGTACAACGAGCAGTACTTC. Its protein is CARGRTGYNEQYF.

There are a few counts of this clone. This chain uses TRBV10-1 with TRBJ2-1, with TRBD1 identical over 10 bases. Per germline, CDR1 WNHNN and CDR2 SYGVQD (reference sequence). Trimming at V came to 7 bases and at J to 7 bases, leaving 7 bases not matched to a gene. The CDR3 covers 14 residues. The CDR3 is CASMRDRGSNEQFF. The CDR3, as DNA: TGCGCCAGCATGAGGGACAGGGGTAGTAATGAGCAGTTCTTC.

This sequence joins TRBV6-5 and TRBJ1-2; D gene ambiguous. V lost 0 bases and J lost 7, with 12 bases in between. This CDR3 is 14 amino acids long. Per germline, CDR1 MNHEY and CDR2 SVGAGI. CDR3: CASSYSRAGSGYTF. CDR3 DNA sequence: TGTGCCAGCAGTTACTCGAGGGCAGGAAGTGGCTACACCTTC.

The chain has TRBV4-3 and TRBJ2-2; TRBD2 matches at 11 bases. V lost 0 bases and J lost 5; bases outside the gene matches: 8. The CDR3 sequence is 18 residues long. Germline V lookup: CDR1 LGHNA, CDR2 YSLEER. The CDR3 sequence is CASSQEPRLAGRTGELFF. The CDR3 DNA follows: TGCGCCAGCAGCCAAGAGCCCCGACTAGCGGGGCGGACCGGGGAGCTGTTTTTT.

CDR3 in DNA: TGTGCCAGCAGTTCCGGGTCCGGCTACGAGCAGTACTTC. This encodes CASSSGSGYEQYF. This rearrangement joins TRBV28 to TRBJ2-7; D unresolved. The germline V gene encodes CDR1 MDHEN and CDR2 SYDVKM. V lost 4 bases and J 3 bases, leaving 10 bases between the germline ends. There are 13 residues in the CDR3.